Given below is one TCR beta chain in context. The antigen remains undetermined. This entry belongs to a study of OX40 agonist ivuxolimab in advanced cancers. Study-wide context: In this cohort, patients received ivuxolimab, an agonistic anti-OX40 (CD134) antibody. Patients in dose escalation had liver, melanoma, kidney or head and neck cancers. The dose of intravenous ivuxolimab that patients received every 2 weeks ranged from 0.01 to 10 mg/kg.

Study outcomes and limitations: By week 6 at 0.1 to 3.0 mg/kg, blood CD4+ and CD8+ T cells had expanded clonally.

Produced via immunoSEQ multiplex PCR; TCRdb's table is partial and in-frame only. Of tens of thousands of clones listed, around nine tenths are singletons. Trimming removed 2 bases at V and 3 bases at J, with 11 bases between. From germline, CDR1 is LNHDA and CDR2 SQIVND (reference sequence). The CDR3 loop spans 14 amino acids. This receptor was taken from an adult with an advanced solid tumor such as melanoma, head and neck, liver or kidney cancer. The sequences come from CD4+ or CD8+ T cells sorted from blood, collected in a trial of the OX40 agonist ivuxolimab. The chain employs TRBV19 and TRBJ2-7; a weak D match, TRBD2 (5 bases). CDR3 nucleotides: TGTGCCAGTAGTATAAGAGGGAAGAGCTACGAGCAGTACTTC. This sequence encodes CASSIRGKSYEQYF.